The source of this T cell receptor beta chain is a study of blood T cell repertoires in COVID-19. Study as a whole: Material from acute and convalescent COVID-19 was sourced from the United States, Italy and Spain. PBMCs, B-cell-depleted T cells, or T cells were the source of the cDNA or gDNA that made up the material.

In the study's own analysis: Amplification of reference gene primers was used by the study to estimate nucleated cell counts. TCRdb keeps only in-frame clones here, not all; method: immunoSEQ multiplex PCR. V and J calls and clone size are given by that table; D and trimming were obtained from the DNA. The sample lists 200,000 to 250,000 clones, about nine tenths occurring once. V lost 4 bases to trimming and J lost 5 bases, with 12 bases between them. This CDR3 has 13 residues. Germline CDR1 and CDR2: MGHRA and YSYEKL. V and J are TRBV4-1 and TRBJ2-7; perhaps TRBD1 as D (6 bases). Sequenced: peripheral blood. The clonotype comes from a woman aged 40-49 years with acute or convalescent COVID-19. This CDR3 reads CASSRGPGNEQYV. The CDR3 nucleotides are TGCGCCAGCAGCCGGGGGCCTGGCAACGAGCAGTACGTC.